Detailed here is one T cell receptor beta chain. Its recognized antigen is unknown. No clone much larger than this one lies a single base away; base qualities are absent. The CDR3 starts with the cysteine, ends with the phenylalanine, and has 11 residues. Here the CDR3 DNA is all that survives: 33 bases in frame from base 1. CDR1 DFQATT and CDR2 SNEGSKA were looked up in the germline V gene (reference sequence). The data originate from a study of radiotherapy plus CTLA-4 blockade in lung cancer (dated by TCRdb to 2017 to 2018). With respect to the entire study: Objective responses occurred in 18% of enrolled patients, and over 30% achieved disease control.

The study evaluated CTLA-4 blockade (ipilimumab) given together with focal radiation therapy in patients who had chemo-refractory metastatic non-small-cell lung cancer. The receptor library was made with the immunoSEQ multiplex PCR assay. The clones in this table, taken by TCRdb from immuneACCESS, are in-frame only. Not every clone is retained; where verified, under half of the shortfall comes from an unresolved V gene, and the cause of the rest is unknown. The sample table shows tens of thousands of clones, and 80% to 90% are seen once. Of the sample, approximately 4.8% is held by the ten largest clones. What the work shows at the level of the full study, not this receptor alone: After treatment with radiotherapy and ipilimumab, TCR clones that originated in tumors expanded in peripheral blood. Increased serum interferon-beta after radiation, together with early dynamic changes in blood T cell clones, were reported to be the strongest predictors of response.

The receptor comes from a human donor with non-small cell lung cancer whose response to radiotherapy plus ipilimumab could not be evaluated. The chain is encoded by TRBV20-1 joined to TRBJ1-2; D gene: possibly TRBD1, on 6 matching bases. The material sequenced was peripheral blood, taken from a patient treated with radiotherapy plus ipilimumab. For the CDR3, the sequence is CRAGVQGGYTF. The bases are TGCAGGGCAGGGGTCCAGGGTGGCTACACCTTC.